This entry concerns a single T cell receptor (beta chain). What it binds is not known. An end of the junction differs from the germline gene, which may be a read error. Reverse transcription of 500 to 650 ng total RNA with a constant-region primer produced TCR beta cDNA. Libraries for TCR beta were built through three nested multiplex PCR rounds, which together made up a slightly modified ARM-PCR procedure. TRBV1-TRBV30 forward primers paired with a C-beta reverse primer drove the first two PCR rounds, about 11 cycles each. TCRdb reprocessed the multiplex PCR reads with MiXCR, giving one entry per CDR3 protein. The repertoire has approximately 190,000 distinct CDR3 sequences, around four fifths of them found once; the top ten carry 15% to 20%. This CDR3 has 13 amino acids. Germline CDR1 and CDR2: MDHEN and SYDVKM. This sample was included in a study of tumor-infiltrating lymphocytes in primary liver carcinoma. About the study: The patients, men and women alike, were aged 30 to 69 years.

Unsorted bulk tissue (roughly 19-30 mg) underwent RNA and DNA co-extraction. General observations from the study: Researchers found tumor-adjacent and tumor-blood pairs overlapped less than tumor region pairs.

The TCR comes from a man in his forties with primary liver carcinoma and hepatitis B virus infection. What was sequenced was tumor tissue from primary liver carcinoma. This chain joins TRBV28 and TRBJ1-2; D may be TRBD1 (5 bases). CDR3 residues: CASSVRDDYGCTF. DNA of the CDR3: TGTGCCAGCAGTGTCCGGGACGACTATGGCTGCACCTTC.